Listed below are T cell receptor beta chains from one sample, sequenced in a study of vaccination effects on CD4 cells after COVID-19. Assay used: immunoSEQ multiplex PCR; TCRdb lists only in-frame clones, some missing. The table includes more than 65,000 clones, roughly four fifths detected once. Antigen specificity for these receptors is unknown. The sequencing here drew on CD4+ T cells from PBMCs cultured with HCoV-229E spike peptides, taken after COVID-19 vaccination. Source of these receptors: a human donor who received a COVID-19 vaccine. CDR3s include the opening cysteine and the closing phenylalanine or tryptophan. Fields, in order: clone size, D gene, V gene, J gene, CDR3 protein, CDR3 DNA. The D gene is left open where the match is weak. Part of the rows lack a size; the others show once, few, many or a class for expanded clones.

>.|TRBD2|TRBV27|TRBJ2-5
CASSSIAGIRWTQYF
TGTGCCAGCAGTTCGATAGCGGGGATACGATGGACCCAGTACTTC
>.|TRBD1|TRBV7-2|TRBJ1-5
CASNRGSNQPQHF
TGTGCCAGTAACAGGGGTAGCAATCAGCCCCAGCATTTT
>.|.|TRBV18|TRBJ1-1
CASSRYRATEAFF
TGTGCCAGCTCACGCTACAGGGCCACTGAAGCTTTCTTT
>.|TRBD2|TRBV18|TRBJ2-1
CASSLLAGPVNEQFF
TGTGCCAGCTCACTTTTAGCGGGGCCCGTCAATGAGCAGTTCTTC
>few|.|TRBV5-1|TRBJ1-1
CASKQGILNTEAFF
TGCGCCAGCAAACAGGGAATCCTGAACACTGAAGCTTTCTTT
>.|.|TRBV14|TRBJ2-1
CASSQDPWRANEQFF
TGTGCCAGCAGCCAAGATCCCTGGCGCGCCAATGAGCAGTTCTTC
>.|.|TRBV9|TRBJ1-6
CASSVAVFNSPLHF
TGTGCCAGCAGCGTAGCGGTGTTTAATTCACCCCTCCACTTT
>.|TRBD1|TRBV5-1|TRBJ1-4
CASSLVTGGNEKLFF
TGCGCCAGCAGCTTGGTGACAGGGGGGAATGAAAAACTGTTTTTT
>.|.|TRBV14|TRBJ1-1
CASSLLRANMNTEAFF
TGTGCCAGCAGCCTCCTGCGGGCAAACATGAACACTGAAGCTTTCTTT
>.|TRBD1|TRBV25-1|TRBJ2-2
CASSATGEGELFF
TGTGCCAGCAGTGCGACAGGGGAAGGGGAGCTGTTTTTT
>.|.|TRBV13|TRBJ2-1
CASSPDRSRYNEQFF
TGTGCCAGCAGCCCTGACAGGTCCCGTTACAATGAGCAGTTCTTC
>.|TRBD2|TRBV7-9|TRBJ2-1
CASRSTSPYNEQFF
TGTGCCAGCAGATCGACTAGCCCGTACAATGAGCAGTTCTTC
>.|.|TRBV6-4|TRBJ2-2
CASIRQKNTGELFF
TGTGCCAGCATCAGACAGAAGAACACCGGGGAGCTGTTTTTT
>once|TRBD1|TRBV28|TRBJ1-6
CASSLPGTGVSPLHF
TGTGCCAGCAGTTTACCGGGGACAGGGGTTTCACCCCTCCACTTT
>.|TRBD2|TRBV4-3|TRBJ2-4
CASSQEISGSVGNIQYF
TGCGCCAGCAGCCAAGAGATTAGCGGGTCTGTGGGAAACATTCAGTACTTC
>.|TRBD2|TRBV9|TRBJ2-3
CASSVSGGGLLDTQYF
TGTGCCAGCAGCGTTTCTGGCGGGGGGCTATTAGATACGCAGTATTTT
>once|TRBD1|TRBV5-1|TRBJ1-2
CASSLEGLLAGTGDSYGYTF
TGCGCCAGCAGCTTGGAAGGGCTGTTAGCCGGGACAGGGGATTCCTATGGCTACACCTTC
>.|.|TRBV5-1|TRBJ1-1
CASTLGMVNTEAFF
TGCGCCAGCACACTAGGGATGGTGAACACTGAAGCTTTCTTT
>.|.|TRBV21-1|TRBJ1-5
CASSILGAGSYSNQPQHF
TGTGCCAGCAGCATCCTAGGGGCAGGTTCCTATAGCAATCAGCCCCAGCATTTT
>.|TRBD2|TRBV10-2|TRBJ2-2
CASRGVREAVAGELFF
TGCGCCAGCCGGGGGGTTCGAGAGGCCGTCGCCGGGGAGCTGTTTTTT
>.|.|TRBV5-8|TRBJ1-1
CASPGPSIFTSRVNTEAFF
TGTGCCAGCCCCGGCCCCTCTATATTTACCTCAAGGGTGAACACTGAAGCTTTCTTT
>.|TRBD1|TRBV6-2/TRBV6-3|TRBJ2-1
CASSDRDRELKWQFF
TGTGCCAGCAGTGACCGGGACAGGGAGTTGAAGTGGCAGTTCTTC
>.|.|TRBV11-3|TRBJ2-5
CASSLGPGETQYF
TGTGCCAGCAGCTTGGGCCCCGGCGAGACCCAGTACTTC
>.|TRBD2|TRBV6-2/TRBV6-3|TRBJ2-3
CASSLASGLTDTQYF
TGTGCCAGCAGCCTGGCTAGCGGCCTCACAGATACGCAGTATTTT
>.|.|TRBV28|TRBJ2-2
CASSPRNTGELFF
TGTGCCAGCAGTCCGAGAAACACCGGGGAGCTGTTTTTT
>.|TRBD1|TRBV6-2/TRBV6-3|TRBJ2-3
CASSYVPGTGRTDTQYF
TGTGCCAGCAGTTATGTGCCCGGGACAGGTAGAACAGATACGCAGTATTTT
>few|.|TRBV9|TRBJ1-6
CASSVYGDGGSPLHF
TGTGCCAGCAGCGTATACGGGGATGGGGGTTCACCCCTCCACTTT
>few|.|TRBV7-9|TRBJ2-2
CASSLAGNTGELFF
TGTGCCAGCAGCTTAGCCGGGAACACCGGGGAGCTGTTTTTT
>.|.|TRBV13|TRBJ2-3
CASSLRRTDTQYF
TGTGCCAGCAGCTTGAGACGCACAGATACGCAGTATTTT
>.|.|TRBV3-1/TRBV3-2|TRBJ2-2
CASSHEGGTGELFF
TGTGCCAGCAGCCATGAAGGAGGCACCGGGGAGCTGTTTTTT
>.|TRBD1|TRBV19|TRBJ1-1
CASSTGQGHTEAFF
TGTGCCAGTAGCACGGGACAGGGCCACACTGAAGCTTTCTTT
>.|.|TRBV6-2/TRBV6-3|TRBJ2-1
CASSGGQHELEQFF
TGTGCCAGCAGCGGGGGGCAACACGAACTTGAGCAGTTCTTC
>.|TRBD2|TRBV9|TRBJ2-3
CASSVSGGTSTDTQYF
TGTGCCAGCAGCGTTAGCGGGGGCACTAGCACAGATACGCAGTATTTT
>.|TRBD1|TRBV10-1|TRBJ1-1
CASSEATGFKSTAFF
TGCGCCAGCAGTGAGGCGACAGGGTTCAAATCTACGGCTTTCTTT
>.|.|TRBV5-6|TRBJ1-5
CASSLFGQVHSNQPQHF
TGTGCCAGCAGCTTGTTCGGTCAGGTGCATAGCAATCAGCCCCAGCATTTT
>.|TRBD2|TRBV29-1|TRBJ2-3
CSVDSGERTDTQYF
TGCAGCGTTGATAGCGGGGAGAGGACAGATACGCAGTATTTT
>.|.|TRBV7-2|TRBJ1-1
CASSFPGLATEAFF
TGTGCCAGCAGCTTTCCAGGCCTAGCCACTGAAGCTTTCTTT
>.|TRBD1|TRBV9|TRBJ1-2
CASSVGIGGSGYGYTF
TGTGCCAGCAGCGTAGGAATAGGGGGCTCGGGCTATGGCTACACCTTC
>.|TRBD2|TRBV12-5|TRBJ2-1
CASGLPRTSGGAEQFF
TGTGCTAGTGGTTTGCCCCGGACTAGCGGGGGGGCTGAGCAGTTCTTC
>.|.|TRBV19|TRBJ1-1
CASSIIPGDTEAFF
TGTGCCAGTAGTATAATCCCAGGGGACACTGAAGCTTTCTTT
>.|TRBD1|TRBV28|TRBJ1-1
CASSYPGQGRSNTEAFF
TGTGCCAGCAGTTACCCGGGACAGGGGAGGAGTAACACTGAAGCTTTCTTT
>.|.|TRBV6-5|TRBJ1-2
CASSPLPQFQGYTF
TGTGCCAGCAGTCCCCTCCCCCAATTTCAGGGCTACACCTTC
>.|TRBD2|TRBV10-2|TRBJ2-3
CASSQRGRITDTQYF
TGCGCCAGCAGTCAGCGGGGGAGAATAACAGATACGCAGTATTTT
>.|.|TRBV24-1|TRBJ1-2
CATSDSGPVGYTF
TGTGCCACCAGTGATTCGGGGCCAGTCGGCTACACCTTC
>.|.|TRBV6-5|TRBJ1-6
CASSYGRFNSPLHF
TGTGCCAGCAGTTACGGACGGTTTAATTCACCCCTCCACTTT
>few|.|TRBV5-4|TRBJ1-2
CASSPSGRRNYGYTF
TGTGCCAGCAGCCCGTCGGGACGACGAAACTATGGCTACACCTTC
>.|TRBD2|TRBV10-2|TRBJ2-5
CASKTSGEETQYF
TGCGCCAGCAAGACTAGCGGGGAGGAGACCCAGTACTTC
>.|.|TRBV24-1|TRBJ2-2
CATSDFGTYLNTGELFF
TGTGCCACCAGTGATTTCGGAACATACTTGAACACCGGGGAGCTGTTTTTT
>few|.|TRBV3-1/TRBV3-2|TRBJ2-2
CASSFRSGAGELFF
TGTGCCAGCAGCTTCCGGTCGGGGGCCGGGGAGCTGTTTTTT
>once|.|TRBV2|TRBJ2-5
CASRGRRGEETQYF
TGTGCCAGCAGAGGCCGACGTGGAGAAGAGACCCAGTACTTC
>.|.|TRBV7-2|TRBJ2-3
CASSSRLSTDTQYF
TGTGCCAGCAGCTCTAGACTCAGCACAGATACGCAGTATTTT
>.|.|TRBV6-5|TRBJ1-5
CASGQLNQPQHF
TGTGCCAGTGGACAGCTCAATCAGCCCCAGCATTTT
>.|.|TRBV5-4|TRBJ1-2
CASSLEQGGRGYTF
TGTGCCAGCAGCTTGGAACAGGGAGGGAGAGGCTACACCTTC
>.|.|TRBV5-6|TRBJ1-6
CASSFSRQYNSPLHF
TGTGCCAGCAGCTTTTCGAGGCAGTATAATTCACCCCTCCACTTT